This T cell receptor (beta chain) was sequenced for a study of T cell changes during pregnancy in multiple sclerosis. This clone has just one count. Germline CDR1 is SEHNR and CDR2 is FQNEAQ (reference sequence). The length of the CDR3 is 15 residues. V was shortened by 5 bases and J by 6 bases, with 14 bases between the two germline ends. Profiled with immunoSEQ multiplex PCR; TCRdb holds only in-frame clones, not every one. The sample consists of about 68,000 clones, roughly 92% of them appearing once. The sequence was collected from a female donor in good health, enrolled as a control in a pregnancy study. This chain connects TRBV7-9 to TRBJ1-6; tentative D call: TRBD1 (6 bases). The sequences come from peripheral blood, collected after pregnancy. The CDR3 loop is CASSHWTDSNSPLHF. CDR3 DNA: TGTGCCAGCAGCCATTGGACAGACAGTAATTCACCCCTCCACTTT.